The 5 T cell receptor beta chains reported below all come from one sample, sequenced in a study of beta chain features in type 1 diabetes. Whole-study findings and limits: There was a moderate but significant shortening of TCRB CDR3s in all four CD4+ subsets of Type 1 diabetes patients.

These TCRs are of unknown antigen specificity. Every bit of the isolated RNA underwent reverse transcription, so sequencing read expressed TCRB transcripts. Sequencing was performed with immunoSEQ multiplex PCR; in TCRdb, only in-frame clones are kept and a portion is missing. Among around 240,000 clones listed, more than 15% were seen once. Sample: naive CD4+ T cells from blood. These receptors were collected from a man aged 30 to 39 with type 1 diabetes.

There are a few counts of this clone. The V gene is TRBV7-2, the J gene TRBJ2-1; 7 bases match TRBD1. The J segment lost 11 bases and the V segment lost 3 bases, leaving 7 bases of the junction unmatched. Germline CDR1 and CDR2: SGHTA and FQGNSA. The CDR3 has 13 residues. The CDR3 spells CASSLGTDSKQFF. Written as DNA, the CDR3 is TGTGCCAGCAGCTTGGGGACAGATTCAAAGCAGTTCTTC.

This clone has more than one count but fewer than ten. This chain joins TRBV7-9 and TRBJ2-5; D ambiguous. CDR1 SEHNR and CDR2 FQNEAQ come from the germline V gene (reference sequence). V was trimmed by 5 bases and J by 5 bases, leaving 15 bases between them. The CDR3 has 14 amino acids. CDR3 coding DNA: TGTGCCAGCAGCCTCCCAATCCTGGGGGAGACCCAGTACTTC. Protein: CASSLPILGETQYF.

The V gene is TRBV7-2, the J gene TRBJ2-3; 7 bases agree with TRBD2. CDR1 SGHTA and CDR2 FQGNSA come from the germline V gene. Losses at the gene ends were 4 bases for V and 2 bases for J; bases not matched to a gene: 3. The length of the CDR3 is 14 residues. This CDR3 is CASSYSGTTDTQYF. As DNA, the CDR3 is TGTGCCAGCAGCTACAGCGGGACCACAGATACGCAGTATTTT. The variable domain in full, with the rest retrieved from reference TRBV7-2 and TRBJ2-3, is GAGVSQSPSNKVTEKGKDVELRCDPISGHTALYWYRQSLGQGLEFLIYFQGNSAPDKSGLPSDRFSAERTGGSVSTLTIQRTQQEDSAVYLCASSYSGTTDTQYFGPGTRLTVL.

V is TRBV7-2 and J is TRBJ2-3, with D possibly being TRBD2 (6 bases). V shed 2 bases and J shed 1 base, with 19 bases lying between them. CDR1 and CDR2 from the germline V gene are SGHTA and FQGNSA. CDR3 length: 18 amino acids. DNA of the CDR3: TGTGCCAGCAGCTTACGCCCGTTTATAGGGACTGGCACAGATACGCAGTATTTT. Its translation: CASSLRPFIGTGTDTQYF.

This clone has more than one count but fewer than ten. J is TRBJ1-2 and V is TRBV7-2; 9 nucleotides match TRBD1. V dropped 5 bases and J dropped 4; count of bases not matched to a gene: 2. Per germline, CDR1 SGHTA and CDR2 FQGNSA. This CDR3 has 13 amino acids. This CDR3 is CASSAGQGYGYTF. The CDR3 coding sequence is TGTGCCAGCAGCGCGGGACAGGGCTATGGCTACACCTTC.